Below, 3 T cell receptor beta chains from the same sample are listed, as sequenced in a study of T-cell reconstitution after alpha-beta-depleted transplantation in children. Unique molecular identifiers were incorporated during preparation of the TCRbeta library. TCRdb re-called the PCR reads with MiXCR, one entry per CDR3 protein. The sample contains 250,000 to 350,000 distinct CDR3 sequences, over 8% of which appear only once. Sequencing used PBMCs from the stem cell graft donor, obtained from the stem cell graft. The receptors here all came from a human donor who donated a stem cell graft to a child with SCID.

A few counts support this clonotype. The V and J genes are TRBV18 and TRBJ2-3; possible D gene TRBD1, 6 bases. V was trimmed by 4 bases and J by 3 bases, leaving 14 bases between them. The CDR3 has 15 amino acids. Germline values: CDR1 KGHSH, CDR2 LQKENI. CDR3 region: CASSRRGQGTDTQYF. As DNA, the CDR3 is TGTGCCAGCTCACGAAGGGGCCAGGGGACAGATACGCAGTATTTT.

DNA of the CDR3: TGTGCCAGCAGCTTGGCGGGCAGTAACTATGGCTACACCTTC. Translation gives CASSLAGSNYGYTF. The V and J genes are TRBV7-2 and TRBJ1-2; D not certain. Germline CDR1 is SGHTA and CDR2 is FQGNSA. V was trimmed by 3 bases and J by 1 base, leaving 9 bases between them. CDR3 size: 14 residues. Based on the CDR3 plus reference TRBV7-2 and TRBJ1-2, the full variable domain is GAGVSQSPSNKVTEKGKDVELRCDPISGHTALYWYRQSLGQGLEFLIYFQGNSAPDKSGLPSDRFSAERTGGSVSTLTIQRTQQEDSAVYLCASSLAGSNYGYTFGSGTRLTVV.

This clonotype was counted between two and nine times. V usage is TRBV7-3 and J usage is TRBJ1-1, with a weak D call TRBD1 (5 bases). The germline V gene has CDR1 SGHTA and CDR2 FQGTGA. Trimming pared 5 bases from V and 1 base from J, leaving 11 bases between. This CDR3 is built from 14 residues. CDR3 nucleotides: TGTGCCAGCAGCCAGATGGGGGAGAACACTGAAGCTTTCTTT. This encodes CASSQMGENTEAFF.